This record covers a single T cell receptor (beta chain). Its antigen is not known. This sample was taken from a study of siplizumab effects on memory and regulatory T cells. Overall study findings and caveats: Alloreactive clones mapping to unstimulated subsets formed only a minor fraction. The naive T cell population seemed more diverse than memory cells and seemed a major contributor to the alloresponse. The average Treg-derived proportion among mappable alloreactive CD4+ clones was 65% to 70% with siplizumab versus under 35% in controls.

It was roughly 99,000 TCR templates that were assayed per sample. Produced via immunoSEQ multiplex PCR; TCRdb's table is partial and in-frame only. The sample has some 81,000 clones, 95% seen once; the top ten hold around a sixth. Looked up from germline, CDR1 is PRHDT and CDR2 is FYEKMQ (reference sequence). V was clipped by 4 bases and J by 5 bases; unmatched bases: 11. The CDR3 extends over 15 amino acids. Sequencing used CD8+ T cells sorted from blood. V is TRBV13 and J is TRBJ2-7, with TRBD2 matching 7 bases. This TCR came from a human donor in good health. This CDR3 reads CASSWATSARDEQYF. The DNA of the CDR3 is TGTGCCAGCAGCTGGGCAACTAGCGCACGGGACGAGCAGTACTTC.